Given below is one T cell receptor (beta chain) in context. Antigen: not known. The CDR3 has 16 residues. Germline CDR1 SGDLS, CDR2 YYNGEE. TCRalpha and TCRbeta cDNA went through two nested PCRs of approximately 16 and 10 cycles. TCRdb reprocessed the 5' RACE reads and keeps a single row for each CDR3 protein, giving no DNA. The sample table includes hundreds of thousands of distinct CDR3 sequences. The entry originates in a study of monozygotic twins with inflammatory bowel disease. Study conclusions and caveats: Especially with disease activity, IBD patients had fewer clonotypes in common with others than healthy twins did. Researchers reported no repertoire similarity difference between concordant and discordant twins, possibly from limited power.

The J gene is TRBJ1-1, the V gene TRBV9. The sequenced sample was blood. The receptor's source is a human donor with ulcerative colitis or Crohn's disease, or a healthy co-twin of an affected twin (not recorded which). The CDR3 sequence: CASSVGPGGGNTEAFF.